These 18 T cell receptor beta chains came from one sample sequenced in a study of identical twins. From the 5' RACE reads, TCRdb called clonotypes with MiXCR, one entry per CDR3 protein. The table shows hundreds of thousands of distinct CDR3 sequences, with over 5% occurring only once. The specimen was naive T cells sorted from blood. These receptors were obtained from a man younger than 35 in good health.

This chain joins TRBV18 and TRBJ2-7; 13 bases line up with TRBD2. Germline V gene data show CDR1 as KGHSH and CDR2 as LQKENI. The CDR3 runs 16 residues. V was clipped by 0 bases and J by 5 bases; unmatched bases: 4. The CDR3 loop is CASSPPGLAGTHEQYF. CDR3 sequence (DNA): TGTGCCAGCTCACCACCGGGACTAGCGGGAACCCACGAGCAGTACTTC.

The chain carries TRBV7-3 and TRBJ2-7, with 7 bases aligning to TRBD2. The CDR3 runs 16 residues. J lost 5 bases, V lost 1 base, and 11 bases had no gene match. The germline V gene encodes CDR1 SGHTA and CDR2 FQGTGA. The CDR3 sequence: CASSLIGLAETNEQYF. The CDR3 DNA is TGTGCCAGCAGCTTAATAGGGCTAGCGGAAACGAACGAGCAGTACTTC.

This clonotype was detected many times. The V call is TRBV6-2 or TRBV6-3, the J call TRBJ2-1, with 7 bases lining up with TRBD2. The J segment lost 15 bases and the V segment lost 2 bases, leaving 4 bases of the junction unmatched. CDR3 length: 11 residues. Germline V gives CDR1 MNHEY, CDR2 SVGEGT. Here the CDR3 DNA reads TGTGCCAGCAGTTACGGCGGGAGTTTGTTCTTC. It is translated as CASSYGGSLFF.

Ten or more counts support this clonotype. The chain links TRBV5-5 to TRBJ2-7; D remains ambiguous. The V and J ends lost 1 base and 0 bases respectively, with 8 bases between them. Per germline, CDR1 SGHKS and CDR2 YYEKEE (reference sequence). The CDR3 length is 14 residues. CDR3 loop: CASSLILSSYEQYV. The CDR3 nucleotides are TGTGCCAGCAGCTTGATTTTGAGCTCCTACGAGCAGTACGTC.

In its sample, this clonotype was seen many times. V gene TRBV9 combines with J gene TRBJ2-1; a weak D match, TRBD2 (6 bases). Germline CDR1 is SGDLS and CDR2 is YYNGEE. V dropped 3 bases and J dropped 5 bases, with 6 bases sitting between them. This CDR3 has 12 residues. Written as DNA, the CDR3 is TGTGCCAGCAGCGGCGGGGACAATGAGCAGTTCTTC. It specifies CASSGGDNEQFF.

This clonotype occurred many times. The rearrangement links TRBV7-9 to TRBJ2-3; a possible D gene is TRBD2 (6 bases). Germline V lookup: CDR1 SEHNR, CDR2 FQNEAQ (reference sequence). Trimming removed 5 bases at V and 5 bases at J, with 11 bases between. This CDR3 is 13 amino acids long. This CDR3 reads CASSPAGGDTQYF. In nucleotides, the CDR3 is TGTGCCAGCAGCCCGGCCGGGGGAGATACGCAGTATTTT.

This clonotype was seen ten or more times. The CDR3 coding sequence is TGTGCCAGCAGTTACTCGGGGCTTGGGGAGGAGACCCAGTACTTC. Residues: CASSYSGLGEETQYF. The chain links TRBV6-5 to TRBJ2-5; either TRBD1 or TRBD2 may fit D (5 bases each). The CDR3 extends over 15 amino acids. The ends were cut back, 0 bases at V and 5 bases at J, with 13 bases in the middle. Germline CDR1 is MNHEY and CDR2 is SVGAGI.

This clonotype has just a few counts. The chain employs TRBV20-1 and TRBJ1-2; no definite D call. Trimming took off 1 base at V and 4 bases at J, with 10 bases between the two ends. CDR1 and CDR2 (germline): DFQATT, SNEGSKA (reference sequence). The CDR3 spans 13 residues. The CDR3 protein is CSARVTAVYGYTF. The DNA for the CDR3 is TGCAGTGCTAGAGTTACAGCCGTCTATGGCTACACCTTC.

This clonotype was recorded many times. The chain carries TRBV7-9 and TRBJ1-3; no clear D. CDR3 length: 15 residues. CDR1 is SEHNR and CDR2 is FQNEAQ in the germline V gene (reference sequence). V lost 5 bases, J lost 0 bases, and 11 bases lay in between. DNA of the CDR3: TGTGCCAGCAGCCAAGGTGGGATCTCTGGAAACACCATATATTTT. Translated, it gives CASSQGGISGNTIYF. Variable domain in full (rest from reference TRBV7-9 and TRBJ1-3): DTGVSQNPRHKITKRGQNVTFRCDPISEHNRLYWYRQTLGQGPEFLTYFQNEAQLEKSRLLSDRFSAERPKGSFSTLEIQRTEQGDSAMYLCASSQGGISGNTIYFGEGSWLTVV.

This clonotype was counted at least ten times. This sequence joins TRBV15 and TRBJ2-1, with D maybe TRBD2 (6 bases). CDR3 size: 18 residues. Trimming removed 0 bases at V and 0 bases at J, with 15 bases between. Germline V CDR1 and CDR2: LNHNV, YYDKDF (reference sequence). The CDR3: CATSRDSPGGSSYNEQFF. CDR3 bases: TGTGCCACCAGCAGAGATTCCCCCGGAGGGAGCTCCTACAATGAGCAGTTCTTC.

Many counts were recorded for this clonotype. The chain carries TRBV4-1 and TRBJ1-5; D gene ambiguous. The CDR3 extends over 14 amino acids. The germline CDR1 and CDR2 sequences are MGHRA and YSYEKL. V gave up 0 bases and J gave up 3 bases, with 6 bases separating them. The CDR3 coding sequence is TGCGCCAGCAGCCAAGACAGCAACAATCAGCCCCAGCATTTT. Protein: CASSQDSNNQPQHF.

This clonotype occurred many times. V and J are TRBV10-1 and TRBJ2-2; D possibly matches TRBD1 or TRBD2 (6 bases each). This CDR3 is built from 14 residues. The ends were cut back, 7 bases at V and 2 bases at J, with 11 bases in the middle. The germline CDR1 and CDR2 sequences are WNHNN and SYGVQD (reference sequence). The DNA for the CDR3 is TGCGCCAGCAAGCCGGGGGCTAACACCGGGGAGCTGTTTTTT. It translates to CASKPGANTGELFF.

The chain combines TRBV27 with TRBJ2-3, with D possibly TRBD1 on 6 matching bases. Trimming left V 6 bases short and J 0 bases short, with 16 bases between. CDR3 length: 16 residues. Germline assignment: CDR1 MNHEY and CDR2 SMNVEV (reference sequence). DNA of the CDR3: TGTGCCAGCAGCCCAGGGGTAATTACTAGCACAGATACGCAGTATTTT. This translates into CASSPGVITSTDTQYF.

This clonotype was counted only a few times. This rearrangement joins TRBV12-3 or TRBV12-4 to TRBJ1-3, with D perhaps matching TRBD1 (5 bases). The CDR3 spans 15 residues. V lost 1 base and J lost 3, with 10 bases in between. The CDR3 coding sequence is TGTGCCAGCAGTTTAGGCCGGGGACGTGGAAACACCATATATTTT. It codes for CASSLGRGRGNTIYF.

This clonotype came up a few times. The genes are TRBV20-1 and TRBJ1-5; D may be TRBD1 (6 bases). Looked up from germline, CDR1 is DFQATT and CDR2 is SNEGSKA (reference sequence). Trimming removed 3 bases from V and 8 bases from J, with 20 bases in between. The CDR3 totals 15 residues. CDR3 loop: CSASSRGAYSKPQHF. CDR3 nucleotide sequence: TGCAGTGCTAGCTCCCGGGGGGCGTATAGTAAGCCCCAGCATTTT.

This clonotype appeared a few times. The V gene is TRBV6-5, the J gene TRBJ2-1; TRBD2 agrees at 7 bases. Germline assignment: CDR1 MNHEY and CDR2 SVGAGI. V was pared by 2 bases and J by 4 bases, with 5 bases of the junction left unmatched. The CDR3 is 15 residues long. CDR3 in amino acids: CASSYSGELYNEQFF. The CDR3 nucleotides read TGTGCCAGCAGTTACAGCGGGGAGCTTTACAATGAGCAGTTCTTC.

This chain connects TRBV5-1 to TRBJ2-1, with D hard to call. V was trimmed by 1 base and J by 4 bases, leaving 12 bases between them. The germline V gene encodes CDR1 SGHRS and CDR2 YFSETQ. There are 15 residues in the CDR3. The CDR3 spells CASSLNWAPYNEQFF. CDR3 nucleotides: TGCGCCAGCAGCTTGAACTGGGCCCCGTACAATGAGCAGTTCTTC.

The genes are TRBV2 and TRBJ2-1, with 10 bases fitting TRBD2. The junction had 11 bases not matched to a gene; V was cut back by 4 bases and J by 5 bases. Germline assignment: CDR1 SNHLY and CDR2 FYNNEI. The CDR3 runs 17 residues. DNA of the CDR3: TGTGCCAGCAGTGCTACCGTAGGACTAGCGGTTGACAATGAGCAGTTCTTC. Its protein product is CASSATVGLAVDNEQFF. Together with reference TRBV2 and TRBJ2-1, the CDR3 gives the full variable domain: EPEVTQTPSHQVTQMGQEVILRCVPISNHLYFYWYRQILGQKVEFLVSFYNNEISEKSEIFDDQFSVERPDGSNFTLKIRSTKLEDSAMYFCASSATVGLAVDNEQFFGPGTRLTVL.